A selection of T cell receptor beta chains follows, all from one sample in a study of beta chain features in type 1 diabetes. Assay used: immunoSEQ multiplex PCR; TCRdb lists only in-frame clones, some missing. The sample carries roughly 220,000 clones, 16% recorded once. The sequenced sample consisted of naive CD4+ T cells from blood. The receptors here all came from a man younger than 40 with type 1 diabetes. The CDR3 runs from the conserved cysteine through the conserved F or W. Each record gives: CDR3 protein, CDR3 DNA, clone size, V gene, J gene, D gene. A D gene is named only where the DNA matches it firmly. Part of the rows lack a size; the others show once, few, many or a class for expanded clones.

CSARGGKGYTF	TGCAGCGCCCGCGGGGGGAAGGGCTACACCTTC	few	TRBV29-1	TRBJ1-2	NA
CASSRDSSQGGELFF	TGTGCCAGCAGCCGAGACAGCAGTCAGGGCGGGGAGCTGTTTTTT	few	TRBV7-2	TRBJ2-2	NA
CASSLPLRRIEETQYF	TGCGCCAGCAGCTTGCCTCTCCGGCGGATTGAGGAGACCCAGTACTTC	few	TRBV5-1	TRBJ2-5	NA
CSVAAGRNEKLFF	TGCAGCGTTGCGGCAGGGAGGAATGAAAAACTGTTTTTT	few	TRBV29-1	TRBJ1-4	NA
CSVDPGIVGEQFF	TGCAGCGTTGATCCAGGGATAGTGGGTGAGCAGTTCTTC	NA	TRBV29-1	TRBJ2-1	NA
CASTPGQNYNEQFF	TGTGCCAGCACCCCGGGACAGAACTACAATGAGCAGTTCTTC	NA	TRBV7-9	TRBJ2-1	TRBD1
CAITTRDGKQFF	TGTGCCATCACGACTAGGGACGGGAAGCAGTTCTTC	NA	TRBV10-3	TRBJ2-1	NA
CSVDNGQLTGELFF	TGCAGCGTTGATAATGGTCAGCTCACCGGGGAGCTGTTTTTT	few	TRBV29-1	TRBJ2-2	NA
CASSVRDKSYEQYF	TGTGCCAGCAGCGTCCGGGACAAGAGTTACGAGCAGTACTTC	few	TRBV27	TRBJ2-7	NA
CASSFGPGDGYTF	TGTGCCAGCAGCTTCGGGCCCGGGGATGGCTACACCTTC	NA	TRBV9	TRBJ1-2	NA
CASQPTGHGYGYTF	TGTGCCAGCCAACCCACCGGACACGGCTATGGCTACACCTTC	few	TRBV27	TRBJ1-2	NA
CSVHGTREGETQYF	TGCAGCGTTCACGGGACTAGAGAGGGAGAGACCCAGTACTTC	NA	TRBV29-1	TRBJ2-5	TRBD2
CASSLFGQGATYEQYF	TGTGCCAGCAGTTTATTCGGACAGGGGGCGACCTACGAGCAGTACTTC	NA	TRBV28	TRBJ2-7	TRBD1
CASSQVVQRVSKNIQYF	TGCGCCAGCAGCCAAGTGGTACAGCGTGTAAGCAAAAACATTCAGTACTTC	NA	TRBV4-1	TRBJ2-4	NA
CSVRQGAGETQYF	TGCAGCGTCCGACAGGGGGCTGGAGAGACCCAGTACTTC	few	TRBV29-1	TRBJ2-5	TRBD1
CSVQGTVTGANVLTF	TGCAGCGTCCAGGGGACCGTAACTGGGGCCAACGTCCTGACTTTC	NA	TRBV29-1	TRBJ2-6	NA
CASSYSGTSWHNEQFF	TGTGCCAGCAGTTACTCCGGGACTAGCTGGCACAATGAGCAGTTCTTC	NA	TRBV6-5	TRBJ2-1	TRBD2
CSAARAGVSEDTQYF	TGCAGCGCTGCACGTGCGGGAGTAAGTGAAGATACGCAGTATTTT	NA	TRBV29-1	TRBJ2-3	TRBD2
CASSSTGGRTDTQYF	TGTGCCAGCAGCTCTACAGGGGGCCGGACAGATACGCAGTATTTT	NA	TRBV11-1	TRBJ2-3	TRBD1